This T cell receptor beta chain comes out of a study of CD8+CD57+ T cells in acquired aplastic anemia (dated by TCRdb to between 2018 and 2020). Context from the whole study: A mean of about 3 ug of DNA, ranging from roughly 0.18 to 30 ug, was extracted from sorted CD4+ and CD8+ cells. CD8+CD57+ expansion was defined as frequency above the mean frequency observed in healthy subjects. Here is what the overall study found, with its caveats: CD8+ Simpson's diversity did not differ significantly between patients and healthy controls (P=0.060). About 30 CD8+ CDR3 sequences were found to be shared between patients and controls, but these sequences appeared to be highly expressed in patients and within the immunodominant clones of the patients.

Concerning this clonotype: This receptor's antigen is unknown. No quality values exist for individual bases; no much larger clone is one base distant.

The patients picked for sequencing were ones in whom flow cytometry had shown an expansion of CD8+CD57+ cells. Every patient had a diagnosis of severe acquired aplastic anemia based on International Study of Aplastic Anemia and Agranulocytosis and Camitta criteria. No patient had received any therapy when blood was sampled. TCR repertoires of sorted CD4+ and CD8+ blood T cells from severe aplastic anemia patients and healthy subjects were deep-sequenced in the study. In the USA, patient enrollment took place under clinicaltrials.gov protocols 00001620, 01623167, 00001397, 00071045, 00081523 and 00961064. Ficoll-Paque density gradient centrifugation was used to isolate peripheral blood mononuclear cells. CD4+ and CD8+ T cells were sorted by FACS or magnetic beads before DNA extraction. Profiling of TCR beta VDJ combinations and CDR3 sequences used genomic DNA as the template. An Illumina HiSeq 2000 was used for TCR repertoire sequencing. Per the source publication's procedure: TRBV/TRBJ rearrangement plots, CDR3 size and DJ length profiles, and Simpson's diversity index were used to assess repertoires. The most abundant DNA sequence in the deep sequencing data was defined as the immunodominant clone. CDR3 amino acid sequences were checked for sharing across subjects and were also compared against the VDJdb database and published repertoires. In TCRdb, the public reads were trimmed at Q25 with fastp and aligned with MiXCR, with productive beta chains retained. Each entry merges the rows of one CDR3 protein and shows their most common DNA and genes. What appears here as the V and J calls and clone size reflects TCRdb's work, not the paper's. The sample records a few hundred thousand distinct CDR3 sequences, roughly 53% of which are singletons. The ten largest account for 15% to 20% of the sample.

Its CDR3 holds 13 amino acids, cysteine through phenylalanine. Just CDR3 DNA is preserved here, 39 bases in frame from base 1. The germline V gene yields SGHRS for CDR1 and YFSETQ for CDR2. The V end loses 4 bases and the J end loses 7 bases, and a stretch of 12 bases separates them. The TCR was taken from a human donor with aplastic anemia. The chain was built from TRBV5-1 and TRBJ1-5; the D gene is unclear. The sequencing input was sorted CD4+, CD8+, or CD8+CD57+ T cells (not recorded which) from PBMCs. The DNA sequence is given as TGCGCCAGCAGCCAGTACGGGAGGCAGCCCCAGCATTTT. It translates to CASSQYGRQPQHF.